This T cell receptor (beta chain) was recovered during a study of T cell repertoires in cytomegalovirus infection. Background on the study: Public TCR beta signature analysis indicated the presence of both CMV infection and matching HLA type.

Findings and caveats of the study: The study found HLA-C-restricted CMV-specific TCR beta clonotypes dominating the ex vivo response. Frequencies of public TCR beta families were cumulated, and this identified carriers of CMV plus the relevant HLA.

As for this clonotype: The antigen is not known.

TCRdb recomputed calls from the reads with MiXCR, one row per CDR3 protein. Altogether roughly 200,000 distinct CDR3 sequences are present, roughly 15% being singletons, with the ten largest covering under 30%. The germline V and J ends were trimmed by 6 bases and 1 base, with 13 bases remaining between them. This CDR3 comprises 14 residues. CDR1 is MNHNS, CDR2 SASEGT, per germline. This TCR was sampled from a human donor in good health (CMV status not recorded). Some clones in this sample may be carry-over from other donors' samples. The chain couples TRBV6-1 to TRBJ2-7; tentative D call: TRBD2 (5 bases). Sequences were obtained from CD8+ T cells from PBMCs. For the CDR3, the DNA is TGTGCCAGCAGCGTCATCGGGGTATCCTACGAGCAGTACTTC. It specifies CASSVIGVSYEQYF.